This passage covers 21 T cell receptor beta chains from one sample sequenced in a study of cytomegalovirus exposure and HLA in healthy donors. The PCR ran on 60 Vbeta and 13 Jbeta primers. Assay: immunoSEQ multiplex PCR; the TCRdb copy retains only in-frame clones and omits some. The sample has fewer than 200,000 clones; almost 85% are singletons. The sequencing sample was made of PBMCs. The receptors stem from a woman aged 50 to 60 in good health and CMV-seronegative.

The J gene is TRBJ1-5, the V gene TRBV28, with TRBD1 matching over 8 bases. J gave up 1 base and V 5 bases, and 7 bases lay outside the gene matches. Germline lookup yields CDR1 MDHEN and CDR2 SYDVKM. CDR3 size: 16 residues. Here the CDR3 DNA reads TGTGCCAGCAGTCATAACAGGGGGATAAGCAATCAGCCCCAGCATTTT. It is translated as CASSHNRGISNQPQHF.

This clone was detected once. The J gene is TRBJ2-6, the V gene TRBV28, with a tentative D call TRBD2 (6 bases). Between the trimmed V and J ends, which lost 3 bases and 4 bases, there was a span of 10 bases. CDR1 MDHEN and CDR2 SYDVKM come from the germline V gene. CDR3 size: 15 residues. The chain's CDR3 is CASSFSGAGANVLTF. The CDR3 region has the DNA TGTGCCAGCAGTTTCTCGGGAGCCGGGGCCAACGTCCTGACTTTC.

The chain carries TRBV30 and TRBJ2-3, with 8 bases lining up with TRBD2. With 3 bases clipped from V and 1 base from J, the junction kept 9 bases outside the gene matches. CDR3 size: 16 residues. The V gene's germline CDR1 is GTSNPN and CDR2 SVGIG (reference sequence). The CDR3 region has the DNA TGTGCCTGGAGGACGGGGGGGCTGGTTGGCACAGATACGCAGTATTTT. Translated, it gives CAWRTGGLVGTDTQYF.

This chain joins TRBV18 and TRBJ2-7; 7 nucleotides line up with TRBD2. The CDR3 consists of 14 residues. Germline lookup yields CDR1 KGHSH and CDR2 LQKENI. The trim removed 1 base at V and 3 bases at J, leaving 3 bases unmatched. CDR3 coding DNA: TGTGCCAGCTCACCACGGCGGGAGCGCTACGAGCAGTACTTC. It specifies CASSPRRERYEQYF.

The chain combines TRBV27 with TRBJ2-7; D is perhaps TRBD2 (6 bases). Trimming pared 3 bases from V and 2 bases from J, leaving 11 bases between. The CDR3 is made up of 14 amino acids. The germline V gene encodes CDR1 MNHEY and CDR2 SMNVEV (reference sequence). CDR3 sequence (DNA): TGTGCCAGCAGTTTTGTGGCGGGAACCTACGAGCAGTACTTC. It is translated as CASSFVAGTYEQYF.

With respect to this clone: Compared with germline, one end of the junction differs, possibly owing to a read error. The CDR3 sequence is CASSPRGGENSQYF. The DNA for the CDR3 is TGTGCCAGCAGCCCGCGGGGGGGCGAAAACAGTCAGTACTTC. This chain uses TRBV5-4 with TRBJ2-4; 9 positions match TRBD2. The CDR3 covers 14 residues. Per germline, CDR1 SGHNT and CDR2 YYREEE (reference sequence).

The gene calls are TRBV30 and TRBJ1-5; D is ambiguous. The germline V gene encodes CDR1 GTSNPN and CDR2 SVGIG (reference sequence). The CDR3 runs to 15 residues. Trimming cost V 3 bases and J 2 bases, with 14 bases left between them. CDR3 DNA sequence: TGTGCCTGGAGCGCAGAAAGCGGGGGCAATCAGCCCCAGCATTTT. Translated: CAWSAESGGNQPQHF. Combining the CDR3 with reference TRBV30 and TRBJ1-5 gives the whole variable domain SQTIHQWPATLVQPVGSPLSLECTVEGTSNPNLYWYRQAAGRGLQLLFYSVGIGQISSEVPQNLSASRPQDRQFILSSKKLLLSDSGFYLCAWSAESGGNQPQHFGDGTRLSIL.

The chain recombines TRBV5-6 with TRBJ1-1; possible D gene TRBD1, 5 bases. The CDR3 has 17 residues. Trimming took 5 bases from V and 0 from J, leaving 20 bases between them. CDR1 SGHDT and CDR2 YYEEEE come from the germline V gene. This chain's CDR3 is CASSIYWQGRVNTEAFF. DNA of the CDR3: TGTGCCAGCAGTATTTATTGGCAGGGCAGGGTGAACACTGAAGCTTTCTTT.

J is TRBJ2-2 and V is TRBV7-9; perhaps TRBD2 as D (6 bases). CDR3 length equals 16 residues. The V gene's germline CDR1 is SEHNR and CDR2 FQNEAQ (reference sequence). Trimming pared 8 bases from V and 4 bases from J, leaving 20 bases between. The CDR3 region is CASHKVPLGGTGELFF. The DNA of the CDR3 is TGTGCCAGCCATAAGGTCCCCCTGGGAGGCACCGGGGAGCTGTTTTTT.

A single count supports this clone. The chain couples TRBV5-6 to TRBJ1-2; TRBD1 aligns across 8 bases. Germline V gene lookup returns CDR1 SGHDT and CDR2 YYEEEE. The ends lost 5 bases at V and 4 bases at J; junction bases unmatched: 4. The CDR3 covers 13 residues. The CDR3 here is CASRRTGGYGYTF. The CDR3 nucleotides read TGTGCCAGCAGGCGAACAGGGGGCTATGGCTACACCTTC.

The gene calls are TRBV18 and TRBJ2-7; 13 bases align to TRBD2. Germline V gene lookup returns CDR1 KGHSH and CDR2 LQKENI. V was pared by 4 bases and J by 6 bases, with 6 bases of the junction left unmatched. The CDR3 covers 15 residues. This CDR3 is CASSLRTSGSSEQYF. The CDR3 DNA sequence: TGTGCCAGCTCACTAAGGACTAGCGGGAGCTCCGAGCAGTACTTC.

Remarks on this clone: A read error may produce the germline difference seen at one junction end. V usage is TRBV7-7 and J usage is TRBJ2-7, with 7 bases matching TRBD1. Germline CDR1 SSHAT, CDR2 FNYEAQ (reference sequence). The CDR3 is 15 amino acids. This CDR3 is CASSLEPGQNYEQYF. The CDR3 bases are TGTGCTAGCAGCTTAGAACCGGGACAGAACTACGAGCAGTACTTC. The full variable domain, with the rest looked up from reference TRBV7-7 and TRBJ2-7, is GAGVSQSPRYKVTKRGQDVTLRCDPISSHATLYWYQQALGQGPEFLTYFNYEAQPDKSGLPSDRFSAERPEGSISTLTIQRTEQRDSAMYRCASSLEPGQNYEQYFGPGTRLTVT.

The chain uses TRBV7-9 and TRBJ1-3; possibly TRBD1 for D (5 bases). The germline V and J ends were trimmed by 5 bases and 1 base, with 9 bases remaining between them. CDR1 is SEHNR, CDR2 FQNEAQ, per germline (reference sequence). CDR3 length: 14 residues. The CDR3 loop reads CASSRGGSGNTIYF. DNA of the CDR3: TGTGCCAGCAGCCGGGGGGGGTCTGGAAACACCATATATTTT.

This rearrangement joins TRBV4-1 to TRBJ2-1; possibly TRBD2 for D (6 bases). This CDR3 has 14 residues. Germline lookup yields CDR1 MGHRA and CDR2 YSYEKL. The V gene lost 3 bases and the J gene lost 7 bases, with 13 bases spanning the gap. The DNA of the CDR3 is TGCGCCAGCAGCCAGGTTACTAGCCGAAATGAGCAGTTCTTC. Protein sequence: CASSQVTSRNEQFF.

This sequence joins TRBV2 and TRBJ1-1; D gene unclear. The CDR3 consists of 14 residues. Trimming took 4 bases from V and 1 from J, leaving 10 bases between them. The V gene's germline CDR1 is SNHLY and CDR2 FYNNEI. The CDR3 DNA sequence: TGTGCCAGCAGTGTTTTACAGAAGAACACTGAAGCTTTCTTT. Translated: CASSVLQKNTEAFF.

V usage is TRBV11-3 and J usage is TRBJ2-3; unclear D gene. The germline gives CDR1 SGHNT, CDR2 YENEEA. CDR3 length: 13 amino acids. The V end lost 5 bases, the J end lost 1 base, and 7 bases lay between the germline ends. The CDR3 here is CASSPSRTDTQYF. CDR3 bases: TGTGCCAGCAGCCCTAGTCGCACAGATACGCAGTATTTT.

The chain links TRBV15 to TRBJ2-3, with 12 bases identical to TRBD2. Germline trimming cut 0 bases from V and 0 bases from J; bases unmatched to any gene: 4. The germline V gene encodes CDR1 LNHNV and CDR2 YYDKDF (reference sequence). CDR3 length equals 18 residues. This chain's CDR3 is CATSRERTSGVSTDTQYF. As DNA, the CDR3 is TGTGCCACCAGCAGAGAGCGGACTAGCGGGGTCAGCACAGATACGCAGTATTTT. The full variable domain, with the rest looked up from reference TRBV15 and TRBJ2-3, is DAMVIQNPRYQVTQFGKPVTLSCSQTLNHNVMYWYQQKSSQAPKLLFHYYDKDFNNEADTPDNFQSRRPNTSFCFLDIRSPGLGDTAMYLCATSRERTSGVSTDTQYFGPGTRLTVL.

This rearrangement joins TRBV4-3 to TRBJ2-7; 8 nucleotides line up with TRBD2. Trimming at V came to 4 bases and at J to 2 bases, leaving 13 bases not matched to a gene. The CDR3 is made up of 17 amino acids. Per the germline V gene, CDR1 is LGHNA and CDR2 is YSLEER. CDR3: CASSPRGSGAGTYEQYF. The CDR3 DNA reads TGCGCCAGCAGCCCAAGGGGTAGCGGGGCCGGGACCTACGAGCAGTACTTC.

The chain has TRBV5-1 and TRBJ1-3, with D possibly matching TRBD1 (6 bases). The CDR3 spans 16 residues. Trimming took off 0 bases at V and 4 bases at J, with 14 bases between the two ends. Looked up from germline, CDR1 is SGHRS and CDR2 is YFSETQ. The CDR3: CASSLASGQGGNTIYF. CDR3 nucleotide sequence: TGCGCCAGCAGCTTGGCTTCGGGGCAGGGGGGAAACACCATATATTTT.

Turning to this clone: The same CDR3 is also encoded by other DNA sequences in this sample. In DNA, the CDR3 is TGTGCCAGCTCGCCCACTAGCGGGCAAGAGACCCAGTACTTC. As protein: CASSPTSGQETQYF. V and J are TRBV18 and TRBJ2-5, with TRBD2 identical over 9 bases. CDR3 length equals 14 residues. With 6 bases clipped from V and 2 bases from J, the junction kept 4 bases outside the gene matches. Germline assignment: CDR1 KGHSH and CDR2 LQKENI.

This chain connects TRBV4-3 to TRBJ1-2; D is unclear. This CDR3 is 13 amino acids long. Germline V gene sequence: CDR1 LGHNA, CDR2 YSLEER. Trimming stripped 2 bases from V and 2 bases from J, with 6 bases between. CDR3 DNA: TGCGCCAGCAGCCAACCGGGGAACTATGGCTACACCTTC. Its translation is CASSQPGNYGYTF.